This T cell receptor (beta chain) is from a study of T cell responses to AZD1222 COVID-19 vaccine. Findings of the study overall: Regions 160-218 and 743-854 dominated among vaccine-associated CD4 TCRs spanning spike. The study reported that nearly half of spike-specific TCRs target unmutated variant regions.

As concerns this clone: Its antigen is unknown.

Generated by immunoSEQ multiplex PCR, the TCRdb table keeps only in-frame clones and is missing some. The table shows about 70,000 clones, with around 89% occurring only once. The CDR3 contains 15 residues. With V trimmed by 1 base and J by 6 bases, 6 bases remained unmatched. Germline V gene data show CDR1 as MNHEY and CDR2 as SMNVEV (reference sequence). Here the sequenced sample was peripheral blood, taken 28 days after the second dose of the MenACWY control vaccine. The clonotype comes from an adult who received the MenACWY meningococcal vaccine as a control. The V call is TRBV27, the J call TRBJ1-2, with TRBD1 matching 9 bases. The CDR3: CASSLYPGQGHGYTF. CDR3 DNA: TGTGCCAGCAGTTTATATCCCGGACAGGGGCATGGCTACACCTTC.